This T cell receptor (beta chain) was profiled in a study of blood T cell repertoires in COVID-19 (dated by TCRdb to 2020 to 2021). Regarding the research as a whole: Samples from collaborators originated in the United States, Italy and Spain and spanned both the acute and convalescent phases of COVID-19. Where HLA class I and class II types were available, the types were taken from metadata supplied by the sample provider, not from assay-based typing. The repertoires were released in a freely available public database intended as a resource for research on the immune response to SARS-CoV-2. The material from the prospective study consisted of cDNA or gDNA derived from T cells, B-cell-depleted T cells, or PBMCs. Samples came from the ongoing ImmuneRACE study (first 160 participants) plus 1,254 subjects from 6 global collaborators. Deeply sampled blood TCRbeta repertoires from subjects exposed to, actively infected with, or recovered from COVID-19 were included in the dataset. A de-identified subject ID, COVID-19 status, age in years and sex were almost always included in the sample metadata. General findings and caveats noted by the study authors: How much clinical and demographic metadata was included differed by source and by participant, and the metadata was provided uncurated.

The CDR3 starts with the cysteine, ends with the phenylalanine, and has 14 residues. The only DNA kept is the CDR3, 42 bases in frame from the first base. Looking up the germline V gene (reference sequence) yields CDR1 LGHDT and CDR2 YNNKEL. Ends trimmed: V by 5 bases, J by 10 bases; bases unmatched to a gene: 6. With respect to this clone: No cognate antigen has been identified for it. Within one base of it there is no much larger clone, and no base qualities were kept.

Collaborating institutions collected whole blood in K2EDTA tubes following their own protocols. For TCRbeta analysis, collaborators shipped samples in one of three forms: frozen whole blood, isolated PBMCs, or DNA extracted from either of those sample types. TCRbeta CDR3 regions were amplified from genomic DNA using the immunoSEQ Assay, a bias-controlled multiplex PCR. As for the original processing: The number of nucleated cells in each sample was estimated from the amplification of reference gene primers within the assay. To quantify the absolute abundance of each unique TCRbeta CDR3 rearrangement, sequence reads were collapsed and filtered. For each sample, productive Simpson clonality was calculated by taking the square root of Simpson's diversity index across productive rearrangements. TCRdb retrieved this table from immuneACCESS and kept in-frame rearrangements only. Not all clones are present; in checked studies, unresolved V genes account for under half, and no reason is known for the remainder. That table furnishes V, J and clone size, whereas the DNA furnished D and trimming. This sample lists 30,000 to 45,000 clones; approximately 86% were detected once. The top ten constitute 15% to 20% of the sample.

The source is a man between 65 and 85 years old with acute or convalescent COVID-19. The sequence links TRBV3-1 (or the pseudogene TRBV3-2) to TRBJ2-1; 12 bases in between match TRBD2. The specimen sequenced was peripheral blood. The CDR3 amino acid sequence is: CASSSGTSGLEQFF. The nucleotide sequence is TGTGCCAGCAGCTCCGGGACTAGCGGGCTAGAGCAGTTCTTC.